This TCR beta chain appears in the sequencing data of a study of blood T cell repertoires in COVID-19. Study in general: COVID-19 samples collected from the United States, Italy and Spain covered acute and convalescent phases. Sources were T cells, B-cell-depleted T cells, or PBMCs; the material itself was cDNA or gDNA.

CDR3 length: 16 residues. The germline V gene encodes CDR1 SNHLY and CDR2 FYNNEI. V shed 6 bases and J 4 bases; nucleotides not matched to a gene: 11. Study processing details: Estimation of nucleated cell counts relied on the amplification of reference gene primers. Data came from immunoSEQ multiplex PCR; TCRdb stores just in-frame clones and leaves some out. V and J calls and clone size are given by that table; D and trimming were obtained from the DNA. The data contain about 200,000 clones, roughly 80% of them singletons. This chain connects TRBV2 to TRBJ2-1; 8 bases align to TRBD2. The source of this sequence is a woman older than 75 with acute or convalescent COVID-19. Sequencing used peripheral blood. The CDR3: CASRASGGGSYNEQFF. The CDR3 DNA reads TGTGCCAGCAGGGCCTCTGGCGGGGGGTCTTACAATGAGCAGTTCTTC.